These T cell receptor beta chains were read from a single sample in a study. TCRdb recomputed calls from the 5' RACE reads with MiXCR, one row per CDR3 protein. The sample contains 45,000 to 55,000 distinct CDR3 sequences, around 25% of which appear only once. Sequencing was performed on tumor-infiltrating naive CD4+ T cells sorted from the breast tumor. Receptors were obtained from a female donor with breast cancer. The CDR3 runs from the conserved cysteine through the conserved F or W. The order of the fields is clone size, V gene, D gene, J gene, CDR3 DNA, CDR3 protein. A D gene is named only where the DNA matches it firmly. The size of a clone is reported for some rows only, either as once, few or many, or as a class for expanded clones.

clone_size: few; v_call: TRBV20-1; d_call: .; j_call: TRBJ2-2; cdr3_nt: TGCAGTGCTAGAGATCAGCGGGCGAACACCGGGGAGCTGTTTTTT; cdr3_aa: CSARDQRANTGELFF
clone_size: few; v_call: TRBV20-1; d_call: TRBD1; j_call: TRBJ1-2; cdr3_nt: TGCAGTGCTCTTGGACAGGACTATGGCTACACCTTC; cdr3_aa: CSALGQDYGYTF
clone_size: many; v_call: TRBV7-6; d_call: TRBD1; j_call: TRBJ2-5; cdr3_nt: TGTGCCAGCAGACCTTGGGACAGGGCGACGGAGACCCAGTACTTC; cdr3_aa: CASRPWDRATETQYF
clone_size: many; v_call: TRBV15; d_call: .; j_call: TRBJ1-3; cdr3_nt: TGTGCCACCAGCAGGGGCGACAGCAAGCTTGGAAACACCATATATTTT; cdr3_aa: CATSRGDSKLGNTIYF
clone_size: .; v_call: TRBV5-4; d_call: TRBD2; j_call: TRBJ2-1; cdr3_nt: TGTGCCAGCAGCCTTACTGTTATGGGACTAGCGGCCTCCTACAATGAGCAGTTCTTC; cdr3_aa: CASSLTVMGLAASYNEQFF
clone_size: .; v_call: TRBV12-3/TRBV12-4; d_call: .; j_call: TRBJ2-1; cdr3_nt: TGTGCCAGCACCCCCCTCGTCCGTGGCTCCTACAATGAGCAGTTCTTC; cdr3_aa: CASTPLVRGSYNEQFF
clone_size: few; v_call: TRBV4-1; d_call: .; j_call: TRBJ2-7; cdr3_nt: TGCGCCAGCAGCCGGGACGCCTCGAGCTCCTACGAGCAGTACTTC; cdr3_aa: CASSRDASSSYEQYF
clone_size: .; v_call: TRBV3-1; d_call: TRBD1; j_call: TRBJ1-2; cdr3_nt: TGTGCCAGCAGCCAAAGCACAGGGGAGGGCTACACCTTC; cdr3_aa: CASSQSTGEGYTF
clone_size: medium-sized; v_call: TRBV12-3/TRBV12-4; d_call: .; j_call: TRBJ2-7; cdr3_nt: TGTGCCAGCAGTCCCTCAACTGGAATCGGGGAGCAGTACTTC; cdr3_aa: CASSPSTGIGEQYF
clone_size: .; v_call: TRBV6-1; d_call: TRBD1; j_call: TRBJ1-2; cdr3_nt: TGTGCCAGCAATGAATACGGGAGGACAGGAGGCTACACCTTC; cdr3_aa: CASNEYGRTGGYTF
clone_size: few; v_call: TRBV20-1; d_call: TRBD1; j_call: TRBJ1-2; cdr3_nt: TGCAGTGCTAACTCCGGGACAGGGTATGGCTACACCTTC; cdr3_aa: CSANSGTGYGYTF
clone_size: .; v_call: TRBV4-1; d_call: TRBD1; j_call: TRBJ1-1; cdr3_nt: TGCGCCAGCAGCCAAGAGAGGGGGCGACGGGATACTGAAGCTTTCTTT; cdr3_aa: CASSQERGRRDTEAFF
clone_size: .; v_call: TRBV20-1; d_call: .; j_call: TRBJ1-2; cdr3_nt: TGCAGTGCTCCCCTGGGGGCGGGGTTTGGCTACACCTTC; cdr3_aa: CSAPLGAGFGYTF
clone_size: few; v_call: TRBV20-1; d_call: .; j_call: TRBJ2-3; cdr3_nt: TGCAGTGCTACGGACAAACTCTTTAGCACAGATACGCAGTATTTT; cdr3_aa: CSATDKLFSTDTQYF
clone_size: .; v_call: TRBV29-1; d_call: .; j_call: TRBJ1-2; cdr3_nt: TGCAGCGTTGAAGATCAAGGGAGCGTACGGGGCTACACCTTC; cdr3_aa: CSVEDQGSVRGYTF
clone_size: .; v_call: TRBV29-1; d_call: .; j_call: TRBJ2-7; cdr3_nt: TGCAGCGTTGAGAGTGGGCAGAAAACGCCCTACGAGCAGTACTTC; cdr3_aa: CSVESGQKTPYEQYF
clone_size: few; v_call: TRBV20-1; d_call: TRBD1; j_call: TRBJ2-7; cdr3_nt: TGCAGTGCTCTAGGACAGGGGTTGGGCGAGCAGTACTTC; cdr3_aa: CSALGQGLGEQYF
clone_size: few; v_call: TRBV7-9; d_call: .; j_call: TRBJ2-1; cdr3_nt: TGTGCCAGCAGCTTAACGCGGCTATCCTACAATGAGCAGTTCTTC; cdr3_aa: CASSLTRLSYNEQFF
clone_size: few; v_call: TRBV29-1; d_call: TRBD2; j_call: TRBJ2-2; cdr3_nt: TGCAGCGCTGGGCTAGCGGGAGGCCGGACCGGGGAGCTGTTTTTT; cdr3_aa: CSAGLAGGRTGELFF
clone_size: .; v_call: TRBV24-1; d_call: .; j_call: TRBJ1-1; cdr3_nt: TGTGCCACCCTTGCAGGTGTGATTCTCACTGAAGCTTTCTTT; cdr3_aa: CATLAGVILTEAFF
clone_size: few; v_call: TRBV7-7; d_call: .; j_call: TRBJ2-3; cdr3_nt: TGTGCTAGCAGCTTAGCCGGAATCACAGATACGCAGTATTTT; cdr3_aa: CASSLAGITDTQYF
clone_size: .; v_call: TRBV2; d_call: .; j_call: TRBJ2-2; cdr3_nt: TGTGCCAGCAGTGAAGTATCGGGGGAGCTGTTTTTT; cdr3_aa: CASSEVSGELFF
clone_size: .; v_call: TRBV20-1; d_call: .; j_call: TRBJ1-1; cdr3_nt: TGCAGTGCTAGGAAGCCAGCAGTTGAAGCTTTCTTT; cdr3_aa: CSARKPAVEAFF
clone_size: once; v_call: TRBV6-2/TRBV6-3; d_call: .; j_call: TRBJ2-5; cdr3_nt: TGTGCCAGCAGTCCTCCAGGACAACGTGAGACCCAGTACTTC; cdr3_aa: CASSPPGQRETQYF
clone_size: few; v_call: TRBV18; d_call: TRBD2; j_call: TRBJ2-1; cdr3_nt: TGTGCCAGCTCACCGCCTAGCGGGAGCTCTGTTGAGCAGTTCTTC; cdr3_aa: CASSPPSGSSVEQFF
clone_size: many; v_call: TRBV5-1; d_call: TRBD1; j_call: TRBJ2-1; cdr3_nt: TGCGCCAGCAGCTTACAGGGGCTGAGCTCCTACAATGAGCAGTTCTTC; cdr3_aa: CASSLQGLSSYNEQFF
clone_size: few; v_call: TRBV6-1; d_call: TRBD2; j_call: TRBJ2-1; cdr3_nt: TGTGCCAGCAGAACTAGCGGGAGGGGTGAGCAGTTCTTC; cdr3_aa: CASRTSGRGEQFF
clone_size: .; v_call: TRBV20-1; d_call: TRBD1; j_call: TRBJ1-3; cdr3_nt: TGCAGTGCTAGAGATCCAGGGACAGATGGAAACACCATATATTTT; cdr3_aa: CSARDPGTDGNTIYF
clone_size: .; v_call: TRBV7-2; d_call: TRBD1; j_call: TRBJ2-1; cdr3_nt: TGTGCCAGCAGTCAGGGACAGCTCTACAATGAGCAGTTCTTC; cdr3_aa: CASSQGQLYNEQFF
clone_size: .; v_call: TRBV20-1; d_call: .; j_call: TRBJ2-2; cdr3_nt: TGCAGTGCTGGAGGTCCCTTGCACGGGGAGCTGTTTTTT; cdr3_aa: CSAGGPLHGELFF
clone_size: .; v_call: TRBV20-1; d_call: TRBD2; j_call: TRBJ2-1; cdr3_nt: TGCAGTGCTAGTCCCGGGACTAGCCGCCGTCGAGAGCAGTTCTTC; cdr3_aa: CSASPGTSRRREQFF
clone_size: .; v_call: TRBV5-1; d_call: TRBD1; j_call: TRBJ2-3; cdr3_nt: TGCGCCAGCGCGAAAGGGGGCCGATCTACAGATACGCAGTATTTT; cdr3_aa: CASAKGGRSTDTQYF
clone_size: .; v_call: TRBV2; d_call: .; j_call: TRBJ1-4; cdr3_nt: TGTGCCAGCCGGCGGGTTAATGAAAAACTGTTTTTT; cdr3_aa: CASRRVNEKLFF
clone_size: few; v_call: TRBV5-1; d_call: .; j_call: TRBJ2-1; cdr3_nt: TGCGCCAGCAGTTACATAGGCAATGAGCAGTTCTTC; cdr3_aa: CASSYIGNEQFF
clone_size: many; v_call: TRBV20-1; d_call: .; j_call: TRBJ2-3; cdr3_nt: TGCAGTGCTAGAGATCTGGACACAGATACGCAGTATTTT; cdr3_aa: CSARDLDTDTQYF
clone_size: few; v_call: TRBV7-2; d_call: .; j_call: TRBJ1-5; cdr3_nt: TGTGCCAGCAGCCCCCTGGGGGGATGGAATCAGCCCCAGCATTTT; cdr3_aa: CASSPLGGWNQPQHF
clone_size: few; v_call: TRBV29-1; d_call: TRBD1; j_call: TRBJ2-5; cdr3_nt: TGCAGCGCTCAGAGACTGACAGGGATCGGAGAGACCCAGTACTTC; cdr3_aa: CSAQRLTGIGETQYF
clone_size: few; v_call: TRBV7-9; d_call: .; j_call: TRBJ2-7; cdr3_nt: TGTGCCAGCAGCTTATTAGGGGTCGAGCAGTACTTC; cdr3_aa: CASSLLGVEQYF
clone_size: many; v_call: TRBV5-1; d_call: TRBD2; j_call: TRBJ2-3; cdr3_nt: TGCGCCAGTGCGACTAGCGGAGACACAGATACGCAGTATTTT; cdr3_aa: CASATSGDTDTQYF
clone_size: .; v_call: TRBV7-9; d_call: .; j_call: TRBJ1-4; cdr3_nt: TGTGACAGCACAGCATCAACTAATGAAAAACGGTTTTTT; cdr3_aa: CDSTASTNEKRFF
clone_size: many; v_call: TRBV20-1; d_call: .; j_call: TRBJ1-2; cdr3_nt: TGCAGTGCTAGCCCCCTGACAGATTATGGCTACACCTTC; cdr3_aa: CSASPLTDYGYTF
clone_size: few; v_call: TRBV20-1; d_call: .; j_call: TRBJ2-5; cdr3_nt: TGCAGGGCGGTTAAAGAGACCCAGTACTTC; cdr3_aa: CRAVKETQYF
clone_size: .; v_call: TRBV12-3/TRBV12-4; d_call: TRBD2; j_call: TRBJ2-3; cdr3_nt: TGTGCCAGCAGCCTCGGAGGGAGGGGTGATACGCAGTATTTT; cdr3_aa: CASSLGGRGDTQYF
clone_size: .; v_call: TRBV20-1; d_call: TRBD2; j_call: TRBJ2-1; cdr3_nt: TGCAGTGTCACGACCGGACTAGCGGGAATCTATGAGCAGTTCTTC; cdr3_aa: CSVTTGLAGIYEQFF
clone_size: few; v_call: TRBV7-3; d_call: TRBD1; j_call: TRBJ2-7; cdr3_nt: TGTGCCAGCAGCTTAGCAGGGACAGGATTCTACGAGCAGTACTTC; cdr3_aa: CASSLAGTGFYEQYF
clone_size: few; v_call: TRBV7-2; d_call: .; j_call: TRBJ2-3; cdr3_nt: TGTGCCAGCAGCTTTCCCGGGAGAGCAGATACGCAGTATTTT; cdr3_aa: CASSFPGRADTQYF
clone_size: once; v_call: TRBV6-1; d_call: .; j_call: TRBJ2-5; cdr3_nt: TGTGCCAGCAGTGAAGCGCTCGGAAGAAAGGGGACCCAGTACTTC; cdr3_aa: CASSEALGRKGTQYF
clone_size: few; v_call: TRBV11-1; d_call: .; j_call: TRBJ2-1; cdr3_nt: TGTGCCAGCAGCTTACGGGATTTGGGGAATGAGCAGTTCTTC; cdr3_aa: CASSLRDLGNEQFF
clone_size: .; v_call: TRBV29-1; d_call: TRBD1; j_call: TRBJ2-3; cdr3_nt: TGCAGCGTTGGAAAGGGGGCCACAGAGACGCAGTATTTT; cdr3_aa: CSVGKGATETQYF
clone_size: .; v_call: TRBV7-7; d_call: .; j_call: TRBJ2-1; cdr3_nt: TGTGCTAGCAGCCCTAGTGTCGGGAGCTCCTACAATGAGCAGTTCTTC; cdr3_aa: CASSPSVGSSYNEQFF
clone_size: few; v_call: TRBV7-2; d_call: .; j_call: TRBJ2-5; cdr3_nt: TGTGCCAGCAGCCCAGGGGTCCACCGAGCCGAGACCCAGTACTTC; cdr3_aa: CASSPGVHRAETQYF
clone_size: .; v_call: TRBV6-5; d_call: TRBD1; j_call: TRBJ1-2; cdr3_nt: TGTGCCAGCAGCACCGGGACAGTTAATGGCTACACCTTC; cdr3_aa: CASSTGTVNGYTF
clone_size: few; v_call: TRBV6-4; d_call: .; j_call: TRBJ2-1; cdr3_nt: TGTGCCAGCAGTGACATGCGAGGCGATGAGCAGTTCTTC; cdr3_aa: CASSDMRGDEQFF